The 25 T cell receptor beta chains below were found in one sample sequenced in a study of CDR3 diversity in severe acne. TCRdb recomputed calls from the PCR reads with MiXCR, one row per CDR3 protein. The sample yields approximately 90,000 distinct CDR3 sequences, around 47% seen once. Sequenced input: blood. The receptor set was obtained from a male donor with severe acne vulgaris.

The chain has TRBV7-6 and TRBJ2-7, with TRBD1 identical over 9 bases. The V gene's germline CDR1 is SGHVS and CDR2 FNYEAQ. This CDR3 has 14 residues. The V segment lost 5 bases and the J segment 2 bases; nucleotides outside the gene matches: 4. The CDR3 sequence is CASSGTGPTYEQYF. The CDR3 DNA reads TGTGCCAGCAGCGGGACAGGGCCCACCTACGAGCAGTACTTC.

V gene TRBV24-1 combines with J gene TRBJ1-5; D possibly corresponds to TRBD1 (5 bases). In germline, CDR1 is KGHDR, CDR2 SFDVKD. The CDR3 is 12 amino acids. Trimming shortened V by 0 bases and J by 9 bases, and 5 bases separated the two germline ends. The CDR3 region has the DNA TGTGCCACCAGTGATTTGAGGGGGCCCCAGCATTTT. Translated: CATSDLRGPQHF.

This clonotype has just a few counts. The rearrangement links TRBV11-2 to TRBJ2-2, with TRBD2 matching over 12 bases. V lost 1 base to trimming and J lost 9 bases; unmatched junction nucleotides: 9. Germline CDR1 is SGHAT and CDR2 is FQNNGV. The CDR3 runs to 17 residues. In DNA form, the CDR3 reads TGTGCCAGCAGCTTAGCGTCCGGACTAGCGGGAATTCGGGAGCTGTTTTTT. Its translation: CASSLASGLAGIRELFF.

As concerns this clonotype: A read error may account for a junction end that differs from germline. The chain carries TRBV10-3 and TRBJ2-2, with a weak D call TRBD2 (6 bases). Germline CDR1 is ENHRY and CDR2 is SYGVKD. The CDR3 sequence is 14 residues long. The CDR3 is CASSAGGYTGELFF. The CDR3 DNA is TGTGCCAGCAGTGCTGGGGGGTACACCGGGGAGCTGTTTTTT.

The table lists this clonotype with many counts. This chain connects TRBV10-3 to TRBJ2-3, with 11 nucleotides matching TRBD2. Germline trimming cut 1 base from V and 9 bases from J; bases unmatched to any gene: 9. Germline V gene sequence: CDR1 ENHRY, CDR2 SYGVKD. The CDR3 extends over 16 amino acids. The DNA of the CDR3 is TGTGCCATCAGTGAGTTGGGACTAGCGGAGCTTGGAACGCAGTATTTT. Its translation is CAISELGLAELGTQYF.

In its sample, this clonotype ranks as medium-sized. This chain links TRBV19 with TRBJ2-5; 8 positions agree with TRBD1. The CDR3 contains 13 residues. Germline V lookup: CDR1 LNHDA, CDR2 SQIVND (reference sequence). V shed 8 bases, J shed 4 bases, and the junction held 6 bases outside the gene matches. The CDR3, as DNA: TGTGCCAGTGGAAGGACAGGGTTAGAGACCCAGTACTTC. It specifies CASGRTGLETQYF.

This clonotype was seen ten or more times. The chain has TRBV9 and TRBJ2-1; D is unclear. The germline V and J ends were trimmed by 5 bases and 5 bases, with 14 bases remaining between them. Germline CDR1 and CDR2: SGDLS and YYNGEE. This CDR3 region has 14 residues. The CDR3 coding sequence is TGTGCCAGCAGGAGAATGGGCCGAAACAATGAGCAGTTCTTC. Its protein is CASRRMGRNNEQFF.

The J gene is TRBJ1-1, the V gene TRBV6-1; D is perhaps TRBD1 (5 bases). CDR1 and CDR2 (germline): MNHNS, SASEGT. V lost 6 bases to trimming and J lost 1 base, with 18 bases between them. CDR3 length: 16 residues. The CDR3 spells CASSRDFGSGNTEAFF. CDR3 DNA sequence: TGTGCCAGCAGCCGGGACTTTGGATCCGGGAACACTGAAGCTTTCTTT.

This chain joins TRBV3-1 and TRBJ2-7, with 14 bases fitting TRBD2. This CDR3 contains 17 residues. Trimming took 4 bases from V and 3 from J; bases not matched to a gene: 8. CDR1 LGHDT and CDR2 YNNKEL come from the germline V gene (reference sequence). The CDR3 DNA is TGTGCCAGCAGCCCACGCACGGGACTAGCGGGGGACTACGAGCAGTACTTC. It is translated as CASSPRTGLAGDYEQYF.

This clonotype was seen ten or more times. This chain uses TRBV6-5 with TRBJ1-6, with TRBD1 matching 8 bases. Germline CDR1 MNHEY, CDR2 SVGAGI. The CDR3 spans 14 residues. Trimming took 6 bases from V and 11 from J; bases not matched to a gene: 9. This CDR3 is CASRPGQGYTPLHF. As DNA, the CDR3 is TGTGCCAGCAGACCCGGACAGGGTTATACACCCCTCCACTTT.

CDR3: CATSRAQVTPDEQYF. The CDR3 DNA follows: TGTGCCACCAGCAGAGCACAGGTCACCCCCGACGAGCAGTACTTC. V and J are TRBV15 and TRBJ2-7; TRBD1 might be the D (5 bases). The V gene's germline CDR1 is LNHNV and CDR2 YYDKDF (reference sequence). The CDR3 is made up of 15 amino acids. With 1 base removed from V and 5 bases from J, the gap between germline ends came to 15 bases.

This clonotype was seen repeatedly, ten times or more. The V gene is TRBV20-1, the J gene TRBJ1-5; D unclear. Germline V gene sequence: CDR1 DFQATT, CDR2 SNEGSKA (reference sequence). V was pared by 2 bases and J by 5 bases, with 16 bases between. This CDR3 is built from 15 residues. The CDR3 coding sequence is TGCAGTGCTAGAAGACTCGGACGGTGGGATCAGCCCCAGCATTTT. This translates into CSARRLGRWDQPQHF.

The chain combines TRBV25-1 with TRBJ1-1, with D unclear. This CDR3 comprises 16 residues. Trimming stripped 4 bases from V and 0 bases from J, with 15 bases between. Germline CDR1 MGHDK, CDR2 SYGVNS. The DNA of the CDR3 is TGTGCCAGCAGTGCAATCGAAGGGTTCATGAACACTGAAGCTTTCTTT. The encoded protein is CASSAIEGFMNTEAFF.

On this clonotype itself: This may be a read error: a much more frequent sequence differs by one nucleotide. The conserved closing phenylalanine or tryptophan is absent in this CDR3, likely reflecting a read error. This chain joins TRBV7-9 and TRBJ2-7, with a possible D match to TRBD1 (6 bases). The CDR3 spans 16 residues. Germline CDR1 and CDR2: SEHNR and FQNEAQ (reference sequence). The CDR3 protein is CASSPGETSPWGEQYY. Here the CDR3 DNA reads TGCGCCAGCAGCCCAGGGGAGACATCCCCTTGGGGCGAGCAGTACTAC.

This clonotype was observed at least ten times. The gene calls are TRBV7-8 and TRBJ1-5, with D possibly TRBD1 on 5 matching bases. V lost 0 bases, J lost 4 bases, and 13 bases lay in between. The CDR3 is 16 residues long. The germline V gene has CDR1 SGHVS and CDR2 FQNEAQ. The CDR3 is CASSLATGPSNQPQHF. CDR3 DNA sequence: TGTGCCAGCAGCTTAGCCACAGGTCCCAGTAATCAGCCCCAGCATTTT.

This clonotype was counted many times. The chain uses TRBV20-1 and TRBJ2-1; 9 positions agree with TRBD2. Trimming cost V 3 bases and J 14 bases; bases outside gene matches: 8. This CDR3 region has 12 residues. CDR1 and CDR2 (germline): DFQATT, SNEGSKA (reference sequence). The CDR3 DNA reads TGCAGTGCTAGCGAGGGACTAGCAGTAGAGTTCTTC. Translation gives CSASEGLAVEFF.

This clonotype was counted many times. This chain connects TRBV7-6 to TRBJ2-7; 8 bases align to TRBD2. Germline CDR1 and CDR2: SGHVS and FNYEAQ. The CDR3 is 15 amino acids. Trimming cost V 0 bases and J 0 bases; bases outside gene matches: 1. CDR3 sequence (DNA): TGTGCCAGCAGCTTAGCCGCGGGGGGCTCCTACGAGCAGTACTTC. Translation: CASSLAAGGSYEQYF.

The chain recombines TRBV7-2 with TRBJ2-3; D is undetermined. CDR1 and CDR2 (germline): SGHTA, FQGNSA. Trimming took 8 bases from V and 4 from J, leaving 16 bases between them. The CDR3 covers 14 residues. In DNA, the CDR3 is TGTGCCAGCTCCTCGGCGTGGGCGCCAGATACGCAGTATTTT. It yields the protein CASSSAWAPDTQYF.

This CDR3 reads CASTLGQGVSETQYF. The CDR3 region has the DNA TGTGCCAGCACTCTCGGGCAGGGGGTTTCTGAGACCCAGTACTTC. The rearrangement uses TRBV6-6 and TRBJ2-5; 7 bases fit TRBD1. V shed 7 bases and J 5 bases; nucleotides not matched to a gene: 13. This CDR3 has 15 residues. Germline V gene sequence: CDR1 MNHNY, CDR2 SVGAGI (reference sequence).

CDR3 amino acids: CASTTLNPGQGGNTGELFF. The CDR3 DNA reads TGTGCCAGTACCACCCTAAACCCGGGACAGGGTGGGAACACCGGGGAGCTGTTTTTT. This chain joins TRBV19 and TRBJ2-2; TRBD1 agrees at 9 bases. CDR1 and CDR2 from the germline V gene are LNHDA and SQIVND (reference sequence). With 7 bases clipped from V and 1 base from J, the junction kept 16 bases outside the gene matches. This CDR3 contains 19 residues.

This chain uses TRBV19 with TRBJ1-5; D gene ambiguous. V lost 5 bases to trimming and J lost 0 bases, with 2 bases between them. Per germline, CDR1 LNHDA and CDR2 SQIVND (reference sequence). The CDR3 has 12 amino acids. The CDR3: CASSHSNQPQHF. The DNA of the CDR3 is TGTGCCAGTAGTCATAGCAATCAGCCCCAGCATTTT.

The rearrangement joins TRBV20-1 to TRBJ1-6; D gene unclear. Per the germline V gene, CDR1 is DFQATT and CDR2 is SNEGSKA (reference sequence). Trimming cost V 0 bases and J 6 bases, with 15 bases left between them. The CDR3 is 16 residues long. The CDR3 sequence is CSARDASGRANSPLHF. The CDR3 coding sequence is TGCAGTGCTAGAGATGCCAGCGGGCGGGCTAATTCACCCCTCCACTTT.

A word on this clonotype: Mismatch with germline at one junction end may stem from a read error. The chain combines TRBV10-3 with TRBJ2-2, with D maybe TRBD2 (7 bases). The CDR3 is made up of 16 amino acids. Germline CDR1 reads ENHRY; CDR2 reads SYGVKD. The CDR3 loop reads CANSFEGGANTGELFF. In DNA, the CDR3 is TGTGCCAACAGTTTCGAGGGGGGGGCGAACACCGGGGAGCTGTTTTTT.

By frequency in the sample, this clonotype is medium-sized. At one boundary the junction diverges from the germline segment, which might be a read error. This chain joins TRBV6-1 and TRBJ2-7, with unresolved D. This CDR3 has 13 amino acids. Germline CDR1 reads MNHNS; CDR2 reads SASEGT. CDR3 protein: CASSEGGRSRTHF. CDR3 DNA: TGTGCCAGCAGTGAAGGGGGTCGATCCCGCACGCACTTC.

This clonotype was found many times. The rearrangement links TRBV10-3 to TRBJ2-1; 7 nucleotides agree with TRBD1. Germline trimming cut 4 bases from V and 7 bases from J; bases unmatched to any gene: 4. The CDR3 sequence is 13 residues long. Germline V gives CDR1 ENHRY, CDR2 SYGVKD. The CDR3: CAISGGQLNEQFF. For the CDR3, the DNA is TGTGCCATCAGTGGGGGACAGCTGAATGAGCAGTTCTTC.